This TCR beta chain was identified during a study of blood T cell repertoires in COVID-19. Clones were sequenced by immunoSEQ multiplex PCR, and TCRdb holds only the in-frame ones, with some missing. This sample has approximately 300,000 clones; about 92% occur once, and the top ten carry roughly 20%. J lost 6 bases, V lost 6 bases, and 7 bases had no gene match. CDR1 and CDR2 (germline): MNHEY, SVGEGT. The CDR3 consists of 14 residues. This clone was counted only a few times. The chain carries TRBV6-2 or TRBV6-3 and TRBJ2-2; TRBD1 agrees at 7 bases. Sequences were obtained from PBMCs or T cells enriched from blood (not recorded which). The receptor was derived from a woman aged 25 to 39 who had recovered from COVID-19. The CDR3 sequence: CASSLDRASGELFF. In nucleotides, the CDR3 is TGTGCCAGCAGCTTAGACAGGGCATCCGGGGAGCTGTTTTTT.